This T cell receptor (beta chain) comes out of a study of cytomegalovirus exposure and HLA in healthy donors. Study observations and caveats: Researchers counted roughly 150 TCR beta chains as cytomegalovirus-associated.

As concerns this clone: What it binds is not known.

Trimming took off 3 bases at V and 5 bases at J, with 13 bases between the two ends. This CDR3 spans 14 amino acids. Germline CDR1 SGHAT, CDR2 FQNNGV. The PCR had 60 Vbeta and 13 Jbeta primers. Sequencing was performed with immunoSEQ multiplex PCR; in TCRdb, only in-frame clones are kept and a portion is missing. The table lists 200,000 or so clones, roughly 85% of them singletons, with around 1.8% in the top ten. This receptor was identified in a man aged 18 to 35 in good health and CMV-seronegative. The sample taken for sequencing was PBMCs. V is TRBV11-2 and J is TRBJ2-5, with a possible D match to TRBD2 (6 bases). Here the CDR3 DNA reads TGTGCCAGCAGCTTCGGCGGGGAAGGGGAGACCCAGTACTTC. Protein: CASSFGGEGETQYF.